The 14 T cell receptor beta chains in this list originate from one sample, sequenced in a study of control samples from healthy donors and cancer patients. Produced via immunoSEQ multiplex PCR; TCRdb's table is partial and in-frame only. The profile shows over 150,000 clones, approximately 94% of them singletons. Sequenced material: blood. These receptors were taken from a man aged 40-49 years in good health.

The chain combines TRBV6-2 or TRBV6-3 with TRBJ2-2; D remains ambiguous. Looked up from germline, CDR1 is MNHEY and CDR2 is SVGEGT. This CDR3 contains 18 residues. V lost 3 bases, J lost 1 base, and 18 bases lay in between. Written as DNA, the CDR3 is TGTGCCAGCAGTTATTTGGCTAGGACGGGTAGGAACACCGGGGAGCTGTTTTTT. This encodes CASSYLARTGRNTGELFF.

The chain has TRBV5-1 and TRBJ1-3, with 7 bases fitting TRBD1. The V and J ends lost 0 bases and 4 bases, in that order; junction bases with no gene match: 7. Germline CDR1 reads SGHRS; CDR2 reads YFSETQ. This CDR3 has 16 amino acids. The CDR3 sequence is CASSLGDSSFGNTIYF. CDR3 coding DNA: TGCGCCAGCAGCTTGGGGGACAGTAGCTTCGGAAACACCATATATTTT.

The chain combines TRBV3-1 (or the pseudogene TRBV3-2) with TRBJ1-6; no firm D call. V was cut by 1 base and J by 0 bases, with 13 bases left in between. This CDR3 spans 18 amino acids. Germline lookup yields CDR1 LGHDT and CDR2 YNNKEL (reference sequence). CDR3 sequence (DNA): TGTGCCAGCAGCCAAGGTTACCCTCGAAGCTCCTATAATTCACCCCTCCACTTT. It codes for CASSQGYPRSSYNSPLHF.

J is TRBJ1-1 and V is TRBV29-1, with a tentative D call TRBD1 (5 bases). Germline assignment: CDR1 SQVTM and CDR2 ANQGSEA. The germline V and J ends were trimmed by 3 bases and 2 bases, with 10 bases remaining between them. CDR3 size: 13 residues. CDR3 protein: CSVEYRRNTEAFF. The CDR3 region has the DNA TGCAGCGTTGAGTACAGGAGAAACACTGAAGCTTTCTTT. The complete variable domain, with remaining parts taken from reference TRBV29-1 and TRBJ1-1, reads SAVISQKPSRDICQRGTSLTIQCQVDSQVTMMFWYRQQPGQSLTLIATANQGSEATYESGFVIDKFPISRPNLTFSTLTVSNMSPEDSSIYLCSVEYRRNTEAFFGQGTRLTVV.

This chain connects TRBV5-1 to TRBJ1-2, with unresolved D. The ends were cut back, 7 bases at V and 6 bases at J, with 16 bases in the middle. The CDR3 length is 13 residues. The germline gives CDR1 SGHRS, CDR2 YFSETQ. The CDR3 here is CASSLRGPDGYTF. The CDR3 DNA follows: TGCGCCAGCTCGCTCCGGGGTCCGGATGGCTACACCTTC.

V usage is TRBV19 and J usage is TRBJ1-2; D is undetermined. Looked up from germline, CDR1 is LNHDA and CDR2 is SQIVND (reference sequence). The germline V and J ends were trimmed by 5 bases and 0 bases, with 10 bases remaining between them. The CDR3 loop spans 14 amino acids. CDR3 nucleotide sequence: TGTGCCAGTAGTTCGACTGAAGCTAACTATGGCTACACCTTC. This codes for CASSSTEANYGYTF.

This chain connects TRBV12-5 to TRBJ1-1; D is unresolved. Germline V lookup: CDR1 LGHNT, CDR2 FRNRAP. The length of the CDR3 is 13 residues. With 4 bases removed from V and 0 bases from J, the gap between germline ends came to 6 bases. CDR3 nucleotide sequence: TGTGCTAGTGGTTCGGTAATGAACACTGAAGCTTTCTTT. This gives the protein CASGSVMNTEAFF.

This sequence joins TRBV5-5 and TRBJ2-3, with 13 bases lining up with TRBD2. With V trimmed by 4 bases and J by 0 bases, 11 bases remained unmatched. The CDR3 covers 19 residues. Germline V gene data show CDR1 as SGHKS and CDR2 as YYEKEE (reference sequence). CDR3 amino acids: CASSLRLAGGSTSTDTQYF. CDR3 nucleotide sequence: TGTGCCAGCAGCCTCCGACTAGCGGGAGGCTCTACTAGCACAGATACGCAGTATTTT.

The chain joins TRBV19 to TRBJ1-5, with unresolved D. The V end lost 5 bases, the J end lost 1 base, and 12 bases lay between the germline ends. The CDR3 totals 15 residues. Germline values: CDR1 LNHDA, CDR2 SQIVND (reference sequence). The CDR3 loop reads CASSFQAASNQPQHF. DNA for the CDR3: TGTGCCAGTAGTTTCCAGGCCGCAAGCAATCAGCCCCAGCATTTT. The full variable domain, with the rest looked up from reference TRBV19 and TRBJ1-5, is DGGITQSPKYLFRKEGQNVTLSCEQNLNHDAMYWYRQDPGQGLRLIYYSQIVNDFQKGDIAEGYSVSREKKESFPLTVTSAQKNPTAFYLCASSFQAASNQPQHFGDGTRLSIL.

The genes are TRBV12-5 and TRBJ1-5; D uncertain. V dropped 6 bases and J dropped 0 bases, with 12 bases sitting between them. Germline V gives CDR1 LGHNT, CDR2 FRNRAP. The CDR3 totals 15 residues. CDR3 region: CASGGGTYSNQPQHF. CDR3 nucleotide sequence: TGTGCTAGTGGGGGCGGTACGTATAGCAATCAGCCCCAGCATTTT.

This clone came up a few times. This chain joins TRBV6-6 and TRBJ2-7; D is possibly TRBD2 (6 bases). Deletions cut 1 base from V and 3 bases from J, with 16 bases between. Germline V gene sequence: CDR1 MNHNY, CDR2 SVGAGI (reference sequence). The CDR3 totals 16 residues. The CDR3 here is CASSYWVLAGNYEQYF. Written as DNA, the CDR3 is TGTGCCAGCAGTTACTGGGTCTTGGCGGGGAACTACGAGCAGTACTTC.

The chain is built from TRBV24-1 and TRBJ2-5; no clear D gene. The CDR3 loop spans 12 amino acids. The V gene's germline CDR1 is KGHDR and CDR2 SFDVKD. V gave up 3 bases and J gave up 0 bases, with 1 base separating them. The CDR3 region has the DNA TGTGCCACCAGTGATCACCAAGAGACCCAGTACTTC. Amino acid sequence: CATSDHQETQYF.

The V and J genes are TRBV5-6 and TRBJ1-1; TRBD1 might be the D (5 bases). CDR1 and CDR2 (germline): SGHDT, YYEEEE. CDR3 size: 14 residues. The V end was cut by 4 bases, the J end by 3 bases, with 13 bases between. The CDR3: CASSHNLGHTEAFF. The CDR3 DNA sequence: TGTGCCAGCAGCCACAATTTGGGGCACACTGAAGCTTTCTTT. Filled out from reference TRBV5-6 and TRBJ1-1, the complete variable domain reads DAGVTQSPTHLIKTRGQQVTLRCSPKSGHDTVSWYQQALGQGPQFIFQYYEEEERQRGNFPDRFSGHQFPNYSSELNVNALLLGDSALYLCASSHNLGHTEAFFGQGTRLTVV.

The rearrangement links TRBV11-2 to TRBJ2-6; no reliable D call. Between the trimmed V and J ends, which lost 5 bases and 0 bases, there was a span of 8 bases. This CDR3 contains 15 residues. Looked up from germline, CDR1 is SGHAT and CDR2 is FQNNGV. The CDR3 DNA sequence: TGTGCCAGCAGCGAACAGATCTCTGGGGCCAACGTCCTGACTTTC. Protein: CASSEQISGANVLTF.